Given below is one T cell receptor beta chain in context. Antigen specificity is unknown. PCR employed 60 Vbeta and 13 Jbeta primers. The assay was immunoSEQ multiplex PCR, and TCRdb's table has in-frame clones only and misses some. Found here are under 200,000 clones, around 80% of them singletons; the top ten hold 8.5%. This entry is derived from a study of cytomegalovirus exposure and HLA in healthy donors. V was shortened by 3 bases and J by 3 bases, with 4 bases between the two germline ends. The length of the CDR3 is 12 residues. CDR1 is SGHTA, CDR2 FQGNSA, per germline. General observations from the study: Later on, a genetic analysis was performed. It linked a missense variant in DCLRE1C with V- and J-gene trimming of TCR beta. Compared with the roughly 700-donor mean, an Asian-associated ancestry cluster reportedly had fewer N-insertions, according to a later analysis.

The receptor was isolated from a male donor in good health and CMV-seropositive. The sample comprised PBMCs. The J gene is TRBJ2-3, the V gene TRBV7-2; D call uncertain. CDR3 DNA sequence: TGTGCCAGCAGCTTCGGTACAGATACGCAGTATTTT. Translation: CASSFGTDTQYF.